This TCR beta chain emerged from a study of beta chain features in type 1 diabetes. Study-level results: Researchers caution that PCR might favor shorter templates, equally among patients and controls. Lower insertion and higher deletion counts appeared at VDJ junctions in type 1 diabetes patients. Significant though moderate, a shortening of TCRB CDR3s appeared in all four CD4+ subsets of Type 1 diabetes patients.

Via the markers CD45RO/CCR7/CD25/CD127/CD95/CD27, stem cell-like memory, regulatory, central memory and naive CD4+ cells were sorted. Sorted populations all had greater than 95% purity. Germline loops: CDR1 SGDLS, CDR2 YYNGEE. The CDR3 runs to 14 residues. V shed 0 bases and J shed 5 bases, with 11 bases lying between them. Reverse transcription of all isolated RNA meant that expressed TCRB transcripts were sequenced. The data were produced by immunoSEQ multiplex PCR, yet TCRdb's version contains in-frame clones alone and is incomplete. The table lists a few hundred thousand clones, under 13% of them singletons. Notes on this clone: The antigen is not known. This sample includes further DNA sequences coding for the same CDR3.

The V and J genes are TRBV9 and TRBJ2-5, with a possible D match to TRBD1 (5 bases). Sequenced: naive CD4+ T cells from blood. The sequence was obtained from a man aged 25-45 years with type 1 diabetes. The CDR3 DNA sequence: TGTGCCAGCAGCGTAGGTCAGGGTCGGGAGACCCAGTACTTC. It is translated as CASSVGQGRETQYF.